This TCR beta chain was observed in a study of CD4 T cells in relation to SARS-CoV-2 and coronaviruses (dated by TCRdb to about 2021). General notes on the study: HLA restriction was mapped for shared crossreactive spike epitopes using patient-derived lymphoblastoid cell lines. The study assessed, at the TCR clonotype level, memory CD4+ T cell crossreactivity between SARS-CoV-2 and common cold coronavirus spike proteins. For other donors in the study, expansion assays were sequenced with a different, Illumina-based TCR-beta assay. The Adaptive Biotechnologies TCR-sequencing kit was used to sequence samples from a few pre-COVID donors and the naive versus memory experiments, whereas other data were Illumina-based.

CD4+ T cells from unexposed donors were collected before the COVID-19 pandemic (2011-2018). Naive and memory CD4+ T cells were separated from cryopreserved PBMCs by first enriching for CD4 and then performing EasySep naive CD4+ T cell enrichment. The leukapheresis product for the unexposed donors was obtained through commercial purchase. PBMCs were isolated from leukapheresis product or whole blood by Ficoll-Paque PLUS gradient centrifugation. PBMCs were either used fresh in the expansion assay or cryopreserved at -140 degrees C. The QIAamp Micro DNA Kit was used to extract genomic DNA from the CD4+ T cells. In regard to this clone: Its antigen remains unidentified. No much larger clonotype is one base removed from it; base qualities were not supplied.

DNA from uncultured naive and memory CD4+ T cells underwent immunoSEQ TCR-beta sequencing at deep resolution. From the authors' description of their analysis: During preprocessing, nonproductive sequences were removed, as were CDR3s that did not start with C, did not end with F or W, or were shorter than 7 amino acids. Cultured and uncultured naive and memory CD4+ repertoires were searched for CDR3s previously identified as spike- and CEF-reactive. CDR3 homology was measured as pairwise Levenshtein distance, computed with the stringdist R package after trimming three terminal residues from each end. Not all clones reach the TCRdb copy of this immuneACCESS table, which keeps in-frame sequences only. Checked studies attribute under half of the gap to unresolved V genes and leave the rest unexplained. V and J calls plus clone size are reproduced from that table; the DNA served to infer D and trimming. The sample data list roughly 60,000 clones, and about 94% of these were observed just once. Of the sample, about 0.14% falls within the top ten clones.

Overall study outcomes, separate from this receptor: Since the crossreactivity analysis centred on spike protein, crossreactivity against other viral proteins was not assessed. Small numbers of patients and of tested TCRs limited the study. Sequencing naive versus memory cells indicated that the assay picks up memory recall responses, not primary responses primed during culture. Crossreactive clones showed significantly weaker SARS-CoV-2-driven expansion than monoreactive clones, consistent with antigenic imprinting. No donor contributed both pre-pandemic and post-infection samples, which limited tracing the source of pre-existing responses. Memory CD4+ clonotypes crossrecognizing SARS-CoV-2 and at least one common cold coronavirus spike were found in approximately 65% of donors.

V is reduced by 2 bases and J by 5 bases, leaving a spacing of 7 bases between them. Its CDR3 holds 13 amino acids, cysteine through phenylalanine. Kept here is only the CDR3 DNA, which spans 39 bases and is read in frame from base 1. The CDR1 and CDR2 encoded by the germline V gene (reference sequence) are MNHEY and SMNVEV. This clonotype was sampled from a human donor in good health. Sequenced sample: naive CD4+ T cells from PBMCs. In the paper's terms, the cell subset or site label means: naive CD4+ T cells isolated by negative enrichment. Here the chain combines TRBV27 and TRBJ1-5; no D gene call is confident. The bases are TGTGCCAGCAGTTTAGAGCCCGATCAGCCCCAGCATTTT. Its translation is CASSLEPDQPQHF.